This entry describes one T cell receptor beta chain. This sample was included in a study of T cells in Graves' hyperthyroidism and ophthalmopathy. Trimming removed 2 bases at V and 0 bases at J, with 19 bases between. The CDR3 spans 17 residues. Germline V CDR1 and CDR2: DFQATT, SNEGSKA (reference sequence). The CDR3 regions of TCR beta were amplified from RNA transcripts. First-round RT-PCR of the TCR CDR3 relied on the HTBI primer set. TCRdb reprocessed the multiplex PCR reads via MiXCR and lists one record per CDR3 protein. The table includes roughly 290,000 distinct CDR3 sequences, approximately 13% detected once.

What was sequenced was blood. The chain is built from TRBV20-1 and TRBJ1-1, with a weak D call TRBD1 (6 bases). This receptor was identified in a woman between 40 and 50 years old with Graves' hyperthyroidism. CDR3 nucleotide sequence: TGCAGTGCTAGATGGGGGGCGCAGGGGACTTTGAACACTGAAGCTTTCTTT. Its translation: CSARWGAQGTLNTEAFF.